This TCR beta chain is from a study of shared clonotypes between healthy human individuals. Data came from immunoSEQ multiplex PCR; TCRdb stores just in-frame clones and leaves some out. The profile shows 1.4 million to 1.5 million clones, roughly 95% of them singletons. This sequence was found in a man younger than 40 in good health. Material: naive CD4+ T cells sorted from blood. Subset reported: CD45RA+ positively selected.

CDR3 residues: CASSLGQGKIYEQYF. DNA for the CDR3: TGCGCCAGCAGCTTGGGACAGGGAAAAATCTACGAGCAGTACTTC. The chain joins TRBV5-1 to TRBJ2-7; 7 bases fit TRBD1. CDR1 is SGHRS, CDR2 YFSETQ, per germline. CDR3 length: 15 residues. After removal of 0 bases from V and 3 bases from J, the junction contained 6 bases not matched to a gene.